Listed below are T cell receptor beta chains from one sample, sequenced in a study of brain T cells in children with intractable seizures. The method was immunoSEQ multiplex PCR; TCRdb's version includes in-frame clones alone and lacks a portion of them. The sample lists about 22,000 clones, roughly 94% seen once, with roughly 6.7% in the top ten. Sequences were derived from peripheral blood, sampled at surgery. These receptors originate from a boy between 10 and 17 years old with focal cortical dysplasia and intractable seizures. Each CDR3 is given without its conserved first and last residue.

v_gene,j_gene,len,CDR3aa
TRBV6-5,TRBJ1-5,13,ASQDNPYSNQPQH
TRBV5-6,TRBJ2-3,14,ASSLLQGAVTDTQY
TRBV2,TRBJ2-5,13,ASSEAWGGEVTQY
TRBV9,TRBJ2-1,14,ASSVDYGTGGREQF
TRBV5-1,TRBJ1-1,14,ASSIDGRGVNTEAF
TRBV4-1,TRBJ2-3,9,ASRGTDTQY
TRBV6-4,TRBJ2-2,13,ASSGGGADTGELF
TRBV30,TRBJ1-2,13,AWRQTGAPGKGYT
TRBV30,TRBJ2-1,13,AWSVLGGGINEQF
TRBV30,TRBJ1-4,13,AWSVQGGTNEKLF
TRBV3-1/TRBV3-2,TRBJ2-2,12,ASSPYGGSGELF
TRBV25-1,TRBJ2-2,14,ASSESGRMKAGELF
TRBV5-1,TRBJ1-3,12,ASSLTGFGNTIY
TRBV19,TRBJ1-1,11,ASSISGNTEAF
TRBV10-3,TRBJ2-7,13,AISESRQGAYEQY
TRBV5-4,TRBJ2-7,12,ASSLEVGSYEQY
TRBV7-3,TRBJ1-3,13,ASSLSGASGNTIY
TRBV6-5,TRBJ2-5,12,ASSPGQGRETQY
TRBV6-4,TRBJ1-2,12,ASSEGSSIHGYT
TRBV11-2,TRBJ2-7,11,ASSQELSYEQY
TRBV5-1,TRBJ2-3,12,ASSSASGADTQY
TRBV19,TRBJ1-5,14,ASRYNDRGLSQPQH
TRBV18,TRBJ1-2,12,ASSPLSGTYGYT
TRBV11-3,TRBJ1-3,12,ASSQTGFGNTIY
TRBV9,TRBJ2-1,14,ASSVEGGPSYNEQF
TRBV7-9,TRBJ1-1,15,ASSLDGRIPMNTEAF
TRBV12-3/TRBV12-4,TRBJ1-1,9,ASSLGPEAF
TRBV9,TRBJ2-5,14,ASSVVGQGALETQY
TRBV24-1,TRBJ1-4,10,ATSDLGEKLF
TRBV5-5,TRBJ1-3,13,ASSLEVLRGNTIY
TRBV20-1,TRBJ2-1,12,SPSGGGPGNEQF
TRBV13,TRBJ1-4,13,ASSLTRGGGEKLF
TRBV13,TRBJ2-5,11,ASSLPGLETQY
TRBV6-1,TRBJ1-2,12,ASSEASAGYGYT
TRBV6-5,TRBJ2-5,14,ASSWGRGAYQETQY
TRBV15,TRBJ1-3,14,ATSKDKDLSGNTIY
TRBV19,TRBJ2-1,13,ASSIDMTSGRALF
TRBV14,TRBJ1-1,12,ASSPPGGSPEAF
TRBV4-1,TRBJ1-4,15,ASSFQSGVSFNEKLF
TRBV12-3/TRBV12-4,TRBJ1-2,9,ASSLRGGYT
TRBV11-2,TRBJ1-4,12,ASSPWAENEKLF
TRBV12-3/TRBV12-4,TRBJ2-7,11,ASSPGVAYEQY
TRBV18,TRBJ1-4,16,ASSPTPQGRATNEKLF
TRBV24-1,TRBJ1-2,13,ATSVGGGTHYGYT
TRBV28,TRBJ1-5,12,ASRRQGDHQPQH